This TCR beta chain comes out of a study of shared clonotypes between healthy human individuals. The overall study: CD4 naive cells filled three plates per donor, CD4 memory three, CD8 naive two and CD8 memory one.

About this clone itself: Its antigen is unidentified.

Generated by immunoSEQ multiplex PCR, the TCRdb table keeps only in-frame clones and is missing some. Here the sample spans approximately 980,000 clones, 76% being singletons. Study-wide points: Clonotypes which were not shared had lower generation probabilities than clonotypes that all four donors shared.

Germline CDR1 KGHSH, CDR2 LQKENI. The CDR3 extends over 14 amino acids. V lost 5 bases, J lost 5 bases, and 5 bases stayed unmatched. Naive CD4+ cells were CD45RA-selected; the remaining cells were memory. The clonotype comes from a young man in good health. V usage is TRBV18 and J usage is TRBJ1-1; 10 bases are shared with TRBD1. The material sequenced was memory CD4+ T cells sorted from blood. Subset here: CD45RA-negative fraction. The CDR3 loop reads CASSAGTGVTEAFF. CDR3 DNA sequence: TGTGCCAGCTCAGCCGGGACAGGGGTGACTGAAGCTTTCTTT.